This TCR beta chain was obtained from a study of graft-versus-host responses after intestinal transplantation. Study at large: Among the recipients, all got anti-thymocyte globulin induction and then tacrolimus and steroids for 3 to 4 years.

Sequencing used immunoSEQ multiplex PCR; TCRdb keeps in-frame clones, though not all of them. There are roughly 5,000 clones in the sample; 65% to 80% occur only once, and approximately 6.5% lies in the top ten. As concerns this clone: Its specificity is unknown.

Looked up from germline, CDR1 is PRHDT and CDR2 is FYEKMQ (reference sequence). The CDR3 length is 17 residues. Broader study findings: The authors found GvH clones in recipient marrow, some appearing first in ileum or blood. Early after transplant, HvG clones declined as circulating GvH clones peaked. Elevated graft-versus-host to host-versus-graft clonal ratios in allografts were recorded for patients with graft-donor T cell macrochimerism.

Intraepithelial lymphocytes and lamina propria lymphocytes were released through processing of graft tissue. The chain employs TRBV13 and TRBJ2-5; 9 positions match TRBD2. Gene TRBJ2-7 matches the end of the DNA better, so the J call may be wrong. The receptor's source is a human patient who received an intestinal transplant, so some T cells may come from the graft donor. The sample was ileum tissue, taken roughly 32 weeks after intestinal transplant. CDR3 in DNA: TGTGCCAGCAGCTTAGGGGCTGGCGGGGGGGCATCCTACGAGCAGTACTTC. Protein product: CASSLGAGGGASYEQYF.